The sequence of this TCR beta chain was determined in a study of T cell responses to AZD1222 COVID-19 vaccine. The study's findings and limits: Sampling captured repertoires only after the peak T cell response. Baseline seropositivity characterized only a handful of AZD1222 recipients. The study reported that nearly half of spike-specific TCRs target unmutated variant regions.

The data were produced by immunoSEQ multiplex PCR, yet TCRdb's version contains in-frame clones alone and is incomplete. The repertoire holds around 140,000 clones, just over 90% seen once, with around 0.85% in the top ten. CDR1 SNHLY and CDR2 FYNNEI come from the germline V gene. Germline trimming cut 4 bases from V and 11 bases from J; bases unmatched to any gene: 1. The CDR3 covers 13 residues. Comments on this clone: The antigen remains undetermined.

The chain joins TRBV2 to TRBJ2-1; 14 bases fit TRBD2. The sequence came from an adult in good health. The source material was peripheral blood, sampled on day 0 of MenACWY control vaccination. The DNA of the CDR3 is TGTGCCAGCAGTGGACTAGCGGGGGGGCAGCAGTTCTTC. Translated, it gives CASSGLAGGQQFF.